This T cell receptor (beta chain) was obtained from a study of beta chain features in type 1 diabetes. Study details: Examination of sorted cells across all samples involved approximately 100,000,000 cells.

Trimming at V came to 3 bases and at J to 0 bases, leaving 5 bases not matched to a gene. Germline V lookup: CDR1 PRHDT, CDR2 FYEKMQ (reference sequence). The CDR3 is 16 amino acids. For this clone: What it binds is not known.

Of the isolated RNA, all was reverse transcribed, and so the sequenced material was expressed TCRB transcripts. The method was immunoSEQ multiplex PCR; TCRdb's version includes in-frame clones alone and lacks a portion of them. Of over 65,000 clones in the sample, around a third were seen once. Study-wide results and limits: Junctions at VDJ sites from type 1 diabetes patients had fewer insertions and more deletions. Moderately but significantly shorter TCRB CDR3s were found in Type 1 diabetes patients in all four CD4+ subsets.

Sequencing input: stem cell memory CD4+ T cells from blood. The receptor was isolated from a woman under 30 in good health. The rearrangement joins TRBV13 to TRBJ2-3; TRBD2 aligns across 8 bases. The CDR3 loop reads CASSFRTSWSTDTQYF. Here the CDR3 DNA reads TGTGCCAGCAGCTTTCGGACTAGCTGGAGCACAGATACGCAGTATTTT.